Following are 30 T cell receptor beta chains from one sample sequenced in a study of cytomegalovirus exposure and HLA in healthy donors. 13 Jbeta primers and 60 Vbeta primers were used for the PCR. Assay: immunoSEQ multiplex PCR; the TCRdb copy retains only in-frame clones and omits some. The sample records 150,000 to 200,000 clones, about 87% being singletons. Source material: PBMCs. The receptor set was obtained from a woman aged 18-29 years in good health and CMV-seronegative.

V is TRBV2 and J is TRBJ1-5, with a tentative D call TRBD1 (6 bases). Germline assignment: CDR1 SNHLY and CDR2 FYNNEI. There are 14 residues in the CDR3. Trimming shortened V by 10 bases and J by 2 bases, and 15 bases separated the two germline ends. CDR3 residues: CATTSGGRNQPQHF. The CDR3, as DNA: TGTGCCACCACTTCGGGGGGCCGCAATCAGCCCCAGCATTTT. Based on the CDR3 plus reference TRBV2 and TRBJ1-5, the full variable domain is EPEVTQTPSHQVTQMGQEVILRCVPISNHLYFYWYRQILGQKVEFLVSFYNNEISEKSEIFDDQFSVERPDGSNFTLKIRSTKLEDSAMYFCATTSGGRNQPQHFGDGTRLSIL.

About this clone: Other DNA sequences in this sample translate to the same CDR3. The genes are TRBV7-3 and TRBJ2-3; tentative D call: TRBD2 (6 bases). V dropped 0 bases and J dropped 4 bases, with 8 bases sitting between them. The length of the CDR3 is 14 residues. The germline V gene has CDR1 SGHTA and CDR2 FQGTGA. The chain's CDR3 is CASSLTSGADTQYF. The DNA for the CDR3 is TGTGCCAGCAGCTTAACTTCGGGGGCAGATACGCAGTATTTT.

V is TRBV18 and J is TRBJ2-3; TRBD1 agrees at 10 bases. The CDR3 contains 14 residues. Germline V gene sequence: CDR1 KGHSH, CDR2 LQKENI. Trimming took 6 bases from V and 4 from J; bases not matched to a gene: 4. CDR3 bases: TGTGCCAGCTCTCGGGACAGGGGCGCAGATACGCAGTATTTT. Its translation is CASSRDRGADTQYF. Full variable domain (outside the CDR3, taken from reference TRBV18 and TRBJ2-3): NAGVMQNPRHLVRRRGQEARLRCSPMKGHSHVYWYRQLPEEGLKFMVYLQKENIIDESGMPKERFSAEFPKEGPSILRIQQVVRGDSAAYFCASSRDRGADTQYFGPGTRLTVL.

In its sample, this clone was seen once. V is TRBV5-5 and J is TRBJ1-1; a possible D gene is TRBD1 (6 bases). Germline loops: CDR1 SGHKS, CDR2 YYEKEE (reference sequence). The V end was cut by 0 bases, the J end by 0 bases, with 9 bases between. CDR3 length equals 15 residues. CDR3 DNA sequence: TGTGCCAGCAGCTTGGTCGGGGGGCTGAACACTGAAGCTTTCTTT. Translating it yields CASSLVGGLNTEAFF.

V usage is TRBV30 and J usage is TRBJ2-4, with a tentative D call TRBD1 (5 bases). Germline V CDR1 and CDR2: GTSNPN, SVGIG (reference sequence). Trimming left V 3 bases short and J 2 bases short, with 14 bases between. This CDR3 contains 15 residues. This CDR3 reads CAWSPGPGTKNIQYF. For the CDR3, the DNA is TGTGCCTGGAGCCCTGGGCCAGGGACCAAAAACATTCAGTACTTC.

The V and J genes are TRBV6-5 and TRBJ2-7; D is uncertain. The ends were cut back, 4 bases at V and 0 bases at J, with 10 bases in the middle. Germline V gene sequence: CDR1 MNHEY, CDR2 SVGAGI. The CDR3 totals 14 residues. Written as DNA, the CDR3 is TGTGCCAGCAGTTCGGCACCGGGCTCCTACGAGCAGTACTTC. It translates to CASSSAPGSYEQYF.

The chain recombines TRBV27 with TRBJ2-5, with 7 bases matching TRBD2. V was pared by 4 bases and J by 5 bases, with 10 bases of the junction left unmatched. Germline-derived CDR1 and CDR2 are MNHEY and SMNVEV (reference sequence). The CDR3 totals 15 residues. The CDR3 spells CASSSPSRGEETQYF. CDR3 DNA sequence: TGTGCCAGCAGTTCCCCATCCCGGGGGGAGGAGACCCAGTACTTC.

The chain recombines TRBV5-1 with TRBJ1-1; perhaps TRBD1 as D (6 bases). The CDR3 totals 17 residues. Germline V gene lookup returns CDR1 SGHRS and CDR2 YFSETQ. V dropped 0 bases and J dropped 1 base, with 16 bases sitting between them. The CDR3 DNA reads TGCGCCAGCAGCTTGGGAGGCAGGGGCGCCGGGAACACTGAAGCTTTCTTT. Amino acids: CASSLGGRGAGNTEAFF.

DNA for the CDR3: TGTGCCAGCAGATACGACAGGCCGAATTCACCCCTCCACTTT. It codes for CASRYDRPNSPLHF. This chain links TRBV2 with TRBJ1-6, with D perhaps TRBD1 (6 bases). The V and J ends lost 6 bases and 7 bases respectively, with 13 bases between them. Germline-derived CDR1 and CDR2 are SNHLY and FYNNEI. This CDR3 comprises 14 residues.

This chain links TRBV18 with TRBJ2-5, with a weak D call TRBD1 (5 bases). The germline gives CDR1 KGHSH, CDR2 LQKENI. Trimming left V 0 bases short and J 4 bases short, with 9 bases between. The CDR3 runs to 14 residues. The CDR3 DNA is TGTGCCAGCTCACCACCAGCGACAGTAGAGACCCAGTACTTC. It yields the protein CASSPPATVETQYF.

CDR3 amino acids: CASSYHPSSGLGNEQFF. Here the CDR3 DNA reads TGTGCCAGCAGCTACCACCCCTCTAGCGGGCTGGGGAATGAGCAGTTCTTC. The V gene is TRBV11-2, the J gene TRBJ2-1; TRBD2 matches 8 bases. Germline CDR1 reads SGHAT; CDR2 reads FQNNGV. CDR3 length: 17 residues. Germline trimming cut 4 bases from V and 7 bases from J; bases unmatched to any gene: 15. Using reference TRBV11-2 and TRBJ2-1 for the parts outside the CDR3, the full variable domain is EAGVAQSPRYKIIEKRQSVAFWCNPISGHATLYWYQQILGQGPKLLIQFQNNGVVDDSQLPKDRFSAERLKGVDSTLKIQPAKLEDSAVYLCASSYHPSSGLGNEQFFGPGTRLTVL.

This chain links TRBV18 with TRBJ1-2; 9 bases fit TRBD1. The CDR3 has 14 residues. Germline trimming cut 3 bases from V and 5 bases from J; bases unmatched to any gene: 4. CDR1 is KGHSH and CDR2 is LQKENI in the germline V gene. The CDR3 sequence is CASSPGQGIYGYTF. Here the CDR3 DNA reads TGTGCCAGCTCACCGGGACAGGGAATATATGGCTACACCTTC.

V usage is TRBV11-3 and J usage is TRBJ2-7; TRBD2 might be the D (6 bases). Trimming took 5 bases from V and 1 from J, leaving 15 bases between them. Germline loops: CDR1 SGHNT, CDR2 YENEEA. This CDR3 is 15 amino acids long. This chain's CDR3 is CASSRTGATSYEQYF. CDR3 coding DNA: TGTGCCAGCAGCCGGACGGGAGCTACTTCCTACGAGCAGTACTTC.

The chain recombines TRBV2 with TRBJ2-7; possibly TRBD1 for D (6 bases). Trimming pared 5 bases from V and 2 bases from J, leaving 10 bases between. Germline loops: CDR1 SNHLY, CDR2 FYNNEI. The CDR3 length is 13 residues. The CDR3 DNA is TGTGCCAGCAGTCCGGGACACACCTACGAGCAGTACTTC. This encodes CASSPGHTYEQYF.

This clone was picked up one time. CDR3 region: CASSVDGRAGETQYF. The CDR3 bases are TGTGCCAGCAGCGTAGATGGGAGGGCCGGGGAGACCCAGTACTTC. The rearrangement uses TRBV9 and TRBJ2-5, with 7 bases that match TRBD2. The J segment lost 5 bases and the V segment lost 0 bases, leaving 7 bases of the junction unmatched. Germline lookup yields CDR1 SGDLS and CDR2 YYNGEE. The CDR3 runs 15 residues. The whole variable domain, filled in from reference TRBV9 and TRBJ2-5, reads DSGVTQTPKHLITATGQRVTLRCSPRSGDLSVYWYQQSLDQGLQFLIQYYNGEERAKGNILERFSAQQFPDLHSELNLSSLELGDSALYFCASSVDGRAGETQYFGPGTRLLVL.

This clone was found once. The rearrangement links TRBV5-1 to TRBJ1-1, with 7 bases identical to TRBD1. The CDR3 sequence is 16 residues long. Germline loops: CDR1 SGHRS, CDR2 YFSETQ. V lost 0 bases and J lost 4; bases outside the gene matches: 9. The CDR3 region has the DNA TGCGCCAGCAGCTTGGGATCGACAGGGTACGGCACTGAAGCTTTCTTT. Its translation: CASSLGSTGYGTEAFF.

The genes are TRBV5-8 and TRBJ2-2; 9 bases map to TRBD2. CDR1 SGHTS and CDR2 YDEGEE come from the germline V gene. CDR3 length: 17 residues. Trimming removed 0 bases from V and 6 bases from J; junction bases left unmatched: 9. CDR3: CASSLAGTSLASGELFF. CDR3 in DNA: TGTGCCAGCAGCTTGGCCGGGACTAGCCTCGCTTCCGGGGAGCTGTTTTTT.

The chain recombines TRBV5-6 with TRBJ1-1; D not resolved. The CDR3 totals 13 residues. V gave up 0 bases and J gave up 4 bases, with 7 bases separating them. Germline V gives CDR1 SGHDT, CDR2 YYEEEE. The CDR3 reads CASSLVGPTEAFF. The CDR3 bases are TGTGCCAGCAGCTTGGTGGGCCCCACTGAAGCTTTCTTT. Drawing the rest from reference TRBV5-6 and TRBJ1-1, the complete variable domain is DAGVTQSPTHLIKTRGQQVTLRCSPKSGHDTVSWYQQALGQGPQFIFQYYEEEERQRGNFPDRFSGHQFPNYSSELNVNALLLGDSALYLCASSLVGPTEAFFGQGTRLTVV.

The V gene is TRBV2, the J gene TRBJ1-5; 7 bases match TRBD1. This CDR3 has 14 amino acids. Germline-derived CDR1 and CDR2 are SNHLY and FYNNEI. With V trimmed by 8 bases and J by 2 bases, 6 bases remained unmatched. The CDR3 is CASGETGRNQPQHF. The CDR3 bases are TGTGCCAGCGGGGAGACAGGGCGCAATCAGCCCCAGCATTTT.

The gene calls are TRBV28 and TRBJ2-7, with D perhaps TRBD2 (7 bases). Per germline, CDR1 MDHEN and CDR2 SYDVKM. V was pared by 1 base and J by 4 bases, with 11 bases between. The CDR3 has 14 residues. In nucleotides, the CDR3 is TGTGCCAGCAGTTTATCCGCGGGGGCTTACGAGCAGTACTTC. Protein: CASSLSAGAYEQYF.

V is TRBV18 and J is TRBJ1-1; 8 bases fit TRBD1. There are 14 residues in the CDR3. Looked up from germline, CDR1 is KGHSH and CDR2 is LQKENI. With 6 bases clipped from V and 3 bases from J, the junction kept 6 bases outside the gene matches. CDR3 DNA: TGTGCCAGCTCGCAACAGGGGGAGGACACTGAAGCTTTCTTT. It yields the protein CASSQQGEDTEAFF. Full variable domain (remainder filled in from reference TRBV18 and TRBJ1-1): NAGVMQNPRHLVRRRGQEARLRCSPMKGHSHVYWYRQLPEEGLKFMVYLQKENIIDESGMPKERFSAEFPKEGPSILRIQQVVRGDSAAYFCASSQQGEDTEAFFGQGTRLTVV.

The CDR3 loop reads CASNPEATAGETQYF. The CDR3 DNA reads TGTGCCAGCAACCCCGAGGCGACGGCGGGGGAGACCCAGTACTTC. The gene calls are TRBV7-8 and TRBJ2-5; D may be TRBD2 (6 bases). This CDR3 comprises 15 residues. Trimming removed 7 bases from V and 5 bases from J, with 20 bases in between. Germline CDR1 reads SGHVS; CDR2 reads FQNEAQ.

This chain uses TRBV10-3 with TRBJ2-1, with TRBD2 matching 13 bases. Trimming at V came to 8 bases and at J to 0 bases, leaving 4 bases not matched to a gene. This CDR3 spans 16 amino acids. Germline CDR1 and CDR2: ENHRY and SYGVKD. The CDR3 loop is CAIGLAGESSYNEQFF. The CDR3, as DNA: TGTGCCATCGGACTAGCGGGAGAAAGCTCCTACAATGAGCAGTTCTTC.

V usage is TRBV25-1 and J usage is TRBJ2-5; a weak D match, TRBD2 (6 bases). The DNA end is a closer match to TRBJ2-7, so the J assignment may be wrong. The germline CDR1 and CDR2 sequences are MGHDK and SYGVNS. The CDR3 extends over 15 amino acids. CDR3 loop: CASEGLWSTTYEQYF. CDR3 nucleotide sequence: TGTGCCAGCGAGGGACTCTGGTCGACAACCTACGAGCAGTACTTC.

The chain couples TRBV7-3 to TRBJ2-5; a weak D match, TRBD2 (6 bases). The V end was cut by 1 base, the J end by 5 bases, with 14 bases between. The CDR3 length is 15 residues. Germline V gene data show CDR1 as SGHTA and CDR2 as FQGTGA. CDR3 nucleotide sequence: TGTGCCAGCAGCTTAAGCGGTTCGGGAGCGGAGACCCAGTACTTC. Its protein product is CASSLSGSGAETQYF.

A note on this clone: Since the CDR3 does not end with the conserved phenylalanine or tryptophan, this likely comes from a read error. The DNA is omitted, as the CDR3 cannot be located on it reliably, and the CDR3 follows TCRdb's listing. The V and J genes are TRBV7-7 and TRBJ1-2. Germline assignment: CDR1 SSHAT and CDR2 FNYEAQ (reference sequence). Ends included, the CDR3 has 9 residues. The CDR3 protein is CASSPQEAL.

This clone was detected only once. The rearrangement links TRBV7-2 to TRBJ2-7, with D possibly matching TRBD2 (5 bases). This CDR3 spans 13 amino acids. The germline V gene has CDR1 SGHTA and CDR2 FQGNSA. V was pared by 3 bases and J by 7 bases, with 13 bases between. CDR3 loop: CASSFGLRGEQYF. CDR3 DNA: TGTGCCAGCAGCTTTGGCTTGCGAGGGGAGCAGTACTTC.

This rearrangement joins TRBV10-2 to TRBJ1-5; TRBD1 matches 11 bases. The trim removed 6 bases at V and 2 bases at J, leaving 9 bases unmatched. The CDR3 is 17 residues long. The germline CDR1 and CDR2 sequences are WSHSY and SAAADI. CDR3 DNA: TGCGCCAGCAGAGATGGACAGGGGGCAGGAGGCAATCAGCCCCAGCATTTT. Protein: CASRDGQGAGGNQPQHF.

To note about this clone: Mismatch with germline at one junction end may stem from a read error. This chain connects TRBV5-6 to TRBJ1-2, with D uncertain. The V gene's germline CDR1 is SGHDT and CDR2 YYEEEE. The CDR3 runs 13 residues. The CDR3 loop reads CASSLSRNHGYTF. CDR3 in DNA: TGTGCCAGCAGCCTCAGTCGTAACCATGGCTACACCTTC.

The CDR3 DNA sequence: TGCGCCAGCAGTGAGTTCGCAGGGGGCGCGGGCAATCAGCCCCAGCATTTT. It translates to CASSEFAGGAGNQPQHF. This chain joins TRBV10-2 and TRBJ1-5; TRBD1 matches at 8 bases. CDR3 length: 17 residues. J was trimmed by 2 bases and V by 1 base; bases with no gene match: 7. Germline V CDR1 and CDR2: WSHSY, SAAADI.